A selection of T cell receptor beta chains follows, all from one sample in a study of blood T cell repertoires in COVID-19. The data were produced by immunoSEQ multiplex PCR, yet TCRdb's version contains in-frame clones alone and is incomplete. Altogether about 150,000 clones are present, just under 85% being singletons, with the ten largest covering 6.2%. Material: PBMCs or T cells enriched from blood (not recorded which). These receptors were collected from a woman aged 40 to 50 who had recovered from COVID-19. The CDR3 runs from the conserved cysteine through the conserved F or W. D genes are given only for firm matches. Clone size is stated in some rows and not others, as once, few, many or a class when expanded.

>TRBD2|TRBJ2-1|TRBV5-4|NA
TGTGCCAGCAGCATGGGACTAGCTGGCAATGAGCAGTTCTTC
CASSMGLAGNEQFF
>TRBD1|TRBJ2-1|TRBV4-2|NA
TGTGCCAGCAGCCAAGAGTGGCGGGGCAGGGGGCGAAATGAGCAGTTCTTC
CASSQEWRGRGRNEQFF
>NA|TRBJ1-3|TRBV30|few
TGTGCCTGGAGTGAGGGGCCCGGAAACACCATATATTTT
CAWSEGPGNTIYF
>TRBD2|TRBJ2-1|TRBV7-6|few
TGTGCCAGCAGGCCGTTCTTCGGACTAGCGGGAAATGAGCAGTTCTTC
CASRPFFGLAGNEQFF
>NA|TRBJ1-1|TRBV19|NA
TGTGCCAGTAGTATAGGGGCGGGCCTCACTGAAGCTTTCTTT
CASSIGAGLTEAFF
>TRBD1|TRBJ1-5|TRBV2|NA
TGTGCCAGCAACTTACAGGGGCGGCAGCCCCAGCATTTT
CASNLQGRQPQHF
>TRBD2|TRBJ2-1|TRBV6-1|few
TGTGCCAGCAGTGAACTAGCGGGCTCCTACAATGAGCAGTTCTTC
CASSELAGSYNEQFF
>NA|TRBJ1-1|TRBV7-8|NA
TGTGCCAGCAGCTTAAACGAAGGGGTTAGGACTGAAGCTTTCTTT
CASSLNEGVRTEAFF
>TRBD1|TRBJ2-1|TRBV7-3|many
TGTGCCAGCAGCTTAACGGGACAGTCTTACAATGAGCAGTTCTTC
CASSLTGQSYNEQFF
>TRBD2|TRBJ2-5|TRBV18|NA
TGTGCCAGCTCACCACGTGGGACTAGCGAGCAAGAGACCCAGTACTTC
CASSPRGTSEQETQYF
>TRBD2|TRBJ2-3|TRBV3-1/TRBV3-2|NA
TGTGCCAGCAGCCGGGGACTAGCGGGGTGGACAGATACGCAGTATTTT
CASSRGLAGWTDTQYF
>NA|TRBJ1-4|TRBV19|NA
TGTGCCAGTAGTATCCCTCGGGGACATGGTGAAAAACTGTTTTTT
CASSIPRGHGEKLFF
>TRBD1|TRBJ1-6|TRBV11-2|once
TGTGCCAGCAGATTGGACAGGCAAAATTCACCCCTCCACTTT
CASRLDRQNSPLHF
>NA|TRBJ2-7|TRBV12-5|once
TGTGCTAGTGGTTTACTAGCCGAGCAGTACTTC
CASGLLAEQYF
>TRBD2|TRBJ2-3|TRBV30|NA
TGTGCCTGGAGTGGGGCTAGCGGGGGGCCTAGGGATACGCAGTATTTT
CAWSGASGGPRDTQYF
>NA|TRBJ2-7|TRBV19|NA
TGTGCCAGTAAGTTCCGGTCCCGAGGAACCTACGAGCAGTACTTC
CASKFRSRGTYEQYF
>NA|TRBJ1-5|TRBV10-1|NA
TGCGCCAGCAGCCCCGGACTTGATAGCAATCAGCCCCAGCATTTT
CASSPGLDSNQPQHF
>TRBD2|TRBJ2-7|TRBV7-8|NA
TGTGCCAGCAGCTTAGCAATCGGGGCGGGAGGGCCGGTTCTTTCCCCCTACGAGCAGTACTTC
CASSLAIGAGGPVLSPYEQYF
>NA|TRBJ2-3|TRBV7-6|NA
TGTGCCAGCAGCTGGACTAGCACAGATACGCAGTATTTT
CASSWTSTDTQYF
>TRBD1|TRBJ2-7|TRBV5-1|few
TGCGCGAGCGGCCCAAATCCGGGACAGGGGTTCCACGAGCAGTACTTC
CASGPNPGQGFHEQYF
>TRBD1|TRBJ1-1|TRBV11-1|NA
TGTGCCAGCAGCTTTACGACGACAGGGCGGACTGAAGCTTTCTTT
CASSFTTTGRTEAFF
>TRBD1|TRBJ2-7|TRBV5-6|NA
TGTGCCAGCAGCTCTTCCGGGACAGGGACCTACGAGCAGTACTTC
CASSSSGTGTYEQYF
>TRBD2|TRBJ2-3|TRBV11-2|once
TGTGCCAGCAGCCCAGGACTAGCGGTCACAGATACGCAGTATTTT
CASSPGLAVTDTQYF
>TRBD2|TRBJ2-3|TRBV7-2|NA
TGTGCCAGCAGCTCGATGGCGGGAGGTGCAGATACGCAGTATTTT
CASSSMAGGADTQYF
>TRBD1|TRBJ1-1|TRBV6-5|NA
TGTGCCAGCAGTTCTACGACAGGGGTCGAAGCTTTCTTT
CASSSTTGVEAFF
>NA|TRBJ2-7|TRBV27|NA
TGTGCCAGCAGTTTATTGGGACTCAAAGCCTACGAGCAGTACTTC
CASSLLGLKAYEQYF
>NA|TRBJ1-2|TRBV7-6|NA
TGTGCCAGCAGCCCCCCGAGGGCAGGAGCTAACTATGGCTACACCTTC
CASSPPRAGANYGYTF
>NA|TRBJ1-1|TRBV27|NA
TGTGCCAGCCATCTCGCCGGGGGAGGGGACACTGAAGCTTTCTTT
CASHLAGGGDTEAFF
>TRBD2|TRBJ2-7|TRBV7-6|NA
TGTGCCAGCAGCGCTATATCGGGACTAGCGACCCCTACGAAGCAGTACTTC
CASSAISGLATPTKQYF
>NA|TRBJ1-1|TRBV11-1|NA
TGTGCCAGCAGCTTCGGGGGAGAAGGGGCTTTCTTT
CASSFGGEGAFF